These 3 T cell receptor beta chains were sequenced from one sample in a study of blood T cells in healthy people across ages. Together with a sample-barcoded 5' primer, a J-beta primer mix was included in a second PCR lasting about 7 to 12 cycles. TCRdb reprocessed the 5' RACE reads via MiXCR and lists one record per CDR3 protein. This repertoire shows 650,000 to 800,000 distinct CDR3 sequences, roughly 44% found once; its top ten account for under 20%. The sequenced sample consisted of blood. These TCRs come from a man aged 55-75 years in good health.

This chain links TRBV5-1 with TRBJ1-4, with 10 bases fitting TRBD1. With 0 bases clipped from V and 8 bases from J, the junction kept 10 bases outside the gene matches. This CDR3 has 17 residues. Germline CDR1 and CDR2: SGHRS and YFSETQ. CDR3 region: CASSLGQGAIPGEKLFF. The CDR3 DNA reads as TGCGCCAGCAGCTTGGGACAGGGGGCTATTCCGGGGGAAAAACTGTTTTTT.

To note about this clonotype: A much bigger clone sits one base away, suggesting this may be a read error. V and J are TRBV20-1 and TRBJ1-5; tentative D call: TRBD1 (5 bases). Germline CDR1 reads DFQATT; CDR2 reads SNEGSKA (reference sequence). There are 15 residues in the CDR3. The CDR3 reads CGARDGGGFNQPQHF. CDR3 DNA sequence: TGCGGTGCTAGAGATGGGGGAGGGTTCAATCAGCCCCAGCATTTT.

This clonotype was observed a handful of times. The chain carries TRBV5-6 and TRBJ1-2; D possibly corresponds to TRBD1 (5 bases). The CDR3 sequence is 14 residues long. Germline V lookup: CDR1 SGHDT, CDR2 YYEEEE. Trimming removed 4 bases from V and 6 bases from J, with 16 bases in between. In DNA form, the CDR3 reads TGTGCCAGCAGCAGGCAAGGGGCGCAGGATGGCTACACCTTC. Encoded protein: CASSRQGAQDGYTF.